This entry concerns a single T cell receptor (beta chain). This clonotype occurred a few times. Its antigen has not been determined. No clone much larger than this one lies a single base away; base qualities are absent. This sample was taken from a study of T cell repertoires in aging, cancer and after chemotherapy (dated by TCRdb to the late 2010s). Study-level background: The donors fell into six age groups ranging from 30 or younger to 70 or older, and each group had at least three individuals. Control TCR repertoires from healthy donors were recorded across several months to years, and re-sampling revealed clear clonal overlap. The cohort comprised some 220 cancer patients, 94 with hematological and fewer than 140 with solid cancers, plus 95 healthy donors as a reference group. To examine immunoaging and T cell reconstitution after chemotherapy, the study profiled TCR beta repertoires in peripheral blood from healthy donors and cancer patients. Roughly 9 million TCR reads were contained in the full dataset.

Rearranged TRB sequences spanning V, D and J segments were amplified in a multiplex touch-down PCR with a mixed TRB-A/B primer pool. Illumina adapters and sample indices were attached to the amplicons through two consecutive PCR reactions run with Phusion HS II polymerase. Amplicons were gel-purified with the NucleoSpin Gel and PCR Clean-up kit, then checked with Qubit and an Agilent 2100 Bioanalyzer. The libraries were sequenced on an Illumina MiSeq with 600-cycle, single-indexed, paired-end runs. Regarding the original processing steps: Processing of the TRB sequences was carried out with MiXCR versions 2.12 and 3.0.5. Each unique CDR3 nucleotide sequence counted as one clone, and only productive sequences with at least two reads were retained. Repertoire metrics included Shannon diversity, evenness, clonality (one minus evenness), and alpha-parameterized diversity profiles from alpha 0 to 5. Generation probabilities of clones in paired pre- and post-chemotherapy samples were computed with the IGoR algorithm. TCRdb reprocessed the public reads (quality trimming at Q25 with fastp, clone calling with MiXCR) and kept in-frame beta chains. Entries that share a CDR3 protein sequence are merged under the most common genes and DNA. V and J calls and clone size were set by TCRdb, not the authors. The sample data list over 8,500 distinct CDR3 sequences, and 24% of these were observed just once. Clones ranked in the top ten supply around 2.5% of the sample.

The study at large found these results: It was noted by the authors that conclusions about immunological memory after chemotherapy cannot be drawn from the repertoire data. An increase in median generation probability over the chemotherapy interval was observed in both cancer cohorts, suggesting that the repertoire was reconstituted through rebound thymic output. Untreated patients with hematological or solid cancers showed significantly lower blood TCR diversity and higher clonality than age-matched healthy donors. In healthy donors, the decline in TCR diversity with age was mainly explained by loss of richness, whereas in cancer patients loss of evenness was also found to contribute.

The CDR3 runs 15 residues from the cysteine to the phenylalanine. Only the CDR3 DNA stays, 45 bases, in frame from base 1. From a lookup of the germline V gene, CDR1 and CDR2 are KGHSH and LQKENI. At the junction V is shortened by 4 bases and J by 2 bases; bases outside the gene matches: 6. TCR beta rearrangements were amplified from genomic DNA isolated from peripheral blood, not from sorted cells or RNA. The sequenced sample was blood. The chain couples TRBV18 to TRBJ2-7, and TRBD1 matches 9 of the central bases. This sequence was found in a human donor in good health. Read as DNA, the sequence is TGTGCCAGCTCACTGGGACAGGGAAAACCCTACGAGCAGTACTTC. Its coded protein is CASSLGQGKPYEQYF.